Below, 28 T cell receptor beta chains from the same sample are listed, as sequenced in a study of shared clonotypes between healthy human individuals. Method: immunoSEQ multiplex PCR; TCRdb's copy keeps in-frame clones and lacks some. The sample records about 2.1 million clones, about 94% being singletons. In the naive CD8 group, cells lacked CD45RO and were positively selected for CCR7, so terminally differentiated effector memory CD45RA+ cells were left out. Sequencing was carried out using naive CD8+ T cells from PBMCs. Receptor source: a man aged 18 to 35 in good health. Some clones in this sample may be carry-over from other donors' samples.

The chain recombines TRBV27 with TRBJ1-5; perhaps TRBD1 as D (5 bases). Trimming took off 4 bases at V and 1 base at J, with 11 bases between the two ends. The CDR3 is 15 amino acids. Germline V CDR1 and CDR2: MNHEY, SMNVEV (reference sequence). DNA for the CDR3: TGTGCCAGCAGTTCCCCCCGGGACAGCAATCAGCCCCAGCATTTT. Its translation: CASSSPRDSNQPQHF.

The genes are TRBV15 and TRBJ2-3; 9 bases align to TRBD2. The CDR3 is 16 amino acids. CDR1 LNHNV and CDR2 YYDKDF come from the germline V gene (reference sequence). V lost 0 bases, J lost 5 bases, and 6 bases stayed unmatched. The DNA for the CDR3 is TGTGCCACCAGCAGAGATTGGGGACTAGCTGTAGATACGCAGTATTTT. Protein sequence: CATSRDWGLAVDTQYF.

Of note for this clone: This same CDR3 is encoded by further DNA sequences in the sample. The chain has TRBV27 and TRBJ1-1; D is perhaps TRBD1 (6 bases). This CDR3 spans 14 amino acids. The ends were cut back, 5 bases at V and 2 bases at J, with 12 bases in the middle. CDR1 and CDR2 (germline): MNHEY, SMNVEV (reference sequence). The CDR3 loop is CASSLRQANTEAFF. The CDR3 bases are TGTGCCAGCAGTCTACGACAGGCCAACACTGAAGCTTTCTTT.

The chain employs TRBV21-1 and TRBJ2-5; the table's D gene call, TRBD1, was not cross checked with the DNA. TRBV21-1 is a pseudogene segment. There are 15 residues in the CDR3. The CDR3 here is CASSKVPSQQETQYF. CDR3 sequence (DNA): TGTGCCAGCAGCAAAGTCCCCAGTCAACAAGAGACCCAGTACTTC.

The rearrangement uses TRBV5-1 and TRBJ2-5, with TRBD1 as a possible D gene (5 bases). Trimming left V 3 bases short and J 7 bases short, with 19 bases between. This CDR3 comprises 15 residues. Germline V gene sequence: CDR1 SGHRS, CDR2 YFSETQ. The CDR3 sequence: CASSSLQATQGTQYF. CDR3 DNA sequence: TGCGCCAGCAGCTCTCTACAGGCTACTCAGGGGACCCAGTACTTC.

The chain has TRBV7-9 and TRBJ2-7; D is undetermined. Deletions cut 5 bases from V and 5 bases from J, with 10 bases between. This CDR3 spans 12 amino acids. Germline V lookup: CDR1 SEHNR, CDR2 FQNEAQ (reference sequence). CDR3 residues: CASSPTMDEQYF. The CDR3 nucleotides read TGTGCCAGCAGCCCCACGATGGACGAGCAGTACTTC.

This chain connects TRBV29-1 to TRBJ2-7, with TRBD2 matching 11 bases. The CDR3 runs 17 residues. The germline V gene has CDR1 SQVTM and CDR2 ANQGSEA. V gave up 7 bases and J gave up 3 bases; unmatched junction bases: 17. The DNA of the CDR3 is TGCAGCGCCATGGGGCTAGCGGGAGGCCCAGGATTCTACGAGCAGTACTTC. Translating it yields CSAMGLAGGPGFYEQYF.

The sample holds one count of this clone. The chain employs TRBV19 and TRBJ2-3; D gene uncertain. This CDR3 spans 13 amino acids. Germline CDR1 LNHDA, CDR2 SQIVND (reference sequence). The V gene lost 6 bases and the J gene lost 4 bases, with 11 bases spanning the gap. The CDR3 DNA follows: TGTGCCAGTAGCGCCGGCGGTCCAGATACGCAGTATTTT. This sequence encodes CASSAGGPDTQYF.

The rearrangement joins TRBV6-5 to TRBJ1-4, with a weak D call TRBD1 (5 bases). The V end was cut by 6 bases, the J end by 4 bases, with 9 bases between. The CDR3 contains 13 residues. Germline loops: CDR1 MNHEY, CDR2 SVGAGI. The CDR3 loop is CASRLTVNEKLFF. The CDR3 region has the DNA TGTGCCAGCAGACTGACAGTTAATGAAAAACTGTTTTTT.

This sequence joins TRBV11-2 and TRBJ2-7, with D tentatively TRBD1 (5 bases). V was clipped by 1 base and J by 3 bases, with 13 bases between them. CDR3 length equals 15 residues. Germline-derived CDR1 and CDR2 are SGHAT and FQNNGV. Written as DNA, the CDR3 is TGTGCCAGCAGCTTAGTCGGCAGGGATGGCTACGAGCAGTACTTC. Residues: CASSLVGRDGYEQYF.

This chain connects TRBV27 to TRBJ2-1; D not certain. With 5 bases removed from V and 9 bases from J, the gap between germline ends came to 14 bases. Germline CDR1 is MNHEY and CDR2 is SMNVEV (reference sequence). This CDR3 comprises 13 residues. Here the CDR3 reads CASSTRAPSEQFF. For the CDR3, the DNA is TGTGCCAGCAGTACCCGGGCCCCAAGTGAGCAGTTCTTC.

The chain carries TRBV14 and TRBJ2-2; D remains unclear. Germline V lookup: CDR1 SGHDN, CDR2 FVKESK. The CDR3 totals 15 residues. Between the trimmed V and J ends, which lost 1 base and 10 bases, there was a span of 16 bases. The DNA of the CDR3 is TGTGCCAGCAGCCAAGTCCTGGGTATTGCCGAGGAGCTGTTTTTT. Protein product: CASSQVLGIAEELFF.

The rearrangement links TRBV4-3 to TRBJ2-1; TRBD1 matches 7 bases. The V segment lost 5 bases and the J segment 7 bases; nucleotides outside the gene matches: 14. The CDR3 length is 16 residues. Germline CDR1 and CDR2: LGHNA and YSLEER. CDR3 in amino acids: CASSAQLLTGLNEQFF. As DNA, the CDR3 is TGCGCCAGCAGCGCCCAACTACTGACAGGGTTGAATGAGCAGTTCTTC.

The rearrangement uses TRBV28 and TRBJ2-7; 10 bases map to TRBD2. Unmatched junction bases numbered 2, after V lost 6 bases and J lost 0 bases. The CDR3 is 14 amino acids. The germline V gene encodes CDR1 MDHEN and CDR2 SYDVKM. This CDR3 is CASSIAGGSYEQYF. The CDR3 nucleotides read TGTGCCAGCAGCATAGCGGGAGGCTCCTACGAGCAGTACTTC.

The rearrangement joins TRBV6-5 to TRBJ1-5; D remains unclear. V lost 7 bases, J lost 3 bases, and 13 bases lay in between. This CDR3 has 14 residues. CDR1 is MNHEY, CDR2 SVGAGI, per germline. The CDR3 region has the DNA TGTGCCAGCACTGCGGCAGGCTTCAATCAGCCCCAGCATTTT. Its protein product is CASTAAGFNQPQHF.

The CDR3 loop reads CASSEPLSGSTDTQYF. The CDR3 region has the DNA TGCGCCAGCAGTGAGCCCCTGAGCGGGAGCACAGATACGCAGTATTTT. The chain is built from TRBV10-2 and TRBJ2-3; D is possibly TRBD2 (6 bases). The V end was cut by 2 bases, the J end by 0 bases, with 12 bases between. The CDR3 runs to 16 residues. Germline assignment: CDR1 WSHSY and CDR2 SAAADI.

The rearrangement uses TRBV7-9 and TRBJ1-4; D gene unclear. Trimming stripped 5 bases from V and 11 bases from J, with 9 bases between. The germline CDR1 and CDR2 sequences are SEHNR and FQNEAQ (reference sequence). The CDR3 has 11 residues. CDR3 sequence reads: CASSPSDKLFF. CDR3 in DNA: TGTGCCAGCAGCCCCTCCGATAAACTGTTTTTT.

This clone was detected once. The J gene is TRBJ1-4, the V gene TRBV27, with TRBD1 as a possible D gene (5 bases). Looked up from germline, CDR1 is MNHEY and CDR2 is SMNVEV (reference sequence). The CDR3 has 12 residues. V lost 7 bases to trimming and J lost 7 bases, with 10 bases between them. The CDR3 nucleotides are TGTGCCAGCACGGGGGATTTTGAAAAACTGTTTTTT. Its translation: CASTGDFEKLFF.

The chain is built from TRBV9 and TRBJ2-5; possible D gene TRBD1, 6 bases. The germline V gene encodes CDR1 SGDLS and CDR2 YYNGEE. CDR3 length: 14 residues. Trimming took 1 base from V and 3 from J, leaving 10 bases between them. The CDR3 DNA follows: TGTGCCAGCAGCGTAAGGCAGGGGAAAGAGACCCAGTACTTC. Its translation: CASSVRQGKETQYF.

CDR3 region: CASSYSAGGYNEQFF. In DNA form, the CDR3 reads TGTGCCAGCAGTTACTCGGCGGGAGGGTATAATGAGCAGTTCTTC. This rearrangement joins TRBV6-5 to TRBJ2-1, with 9 bases lining up with TRBD2. Germline V lookup: CDR1 MNHEY, CDR2 SVGAGI. Losses at the gene ends were 0 bases for V and 7 bases for J; bases not matched to a gene: 4. This CDR3 contains 15 residues.

The genes are TRBV14 and TRBJ2-5; possible D gene TRBD2, 5 bases. CDR3 length: 16 amino acids. V lost 0 bases and J lost 4, with 15 bases in between. Germline values: CDR1 SGHDN, CDR2 FVKESK. This CDR3 is CASSQDPRVMRETQYF. The CDR3, as DNA: TGTGCCAGCAGCCAAGATCCGAGGGTTATGCGAGAGACCCAGTACTTC.

This clone was recorded only once. The gene calls are TRBV18 and TRBJ1-5, with 7 bases identical to TRBD1. CDR3 length: 15 amino acids. With 3 bases clipped from V and 1 base from J, the junction kept 3 bases outside the gene matches. Germline V CDR1 and CDR2: KGHSH, LQKENI. CDR3: CASSPDRASNQPQHF. The CDR3 DNA reads as TGTGCCAGCTCACCCGACAGGGCCAGCAATCAGCCCCAGCATTTT.

This chain joins TRBV13 and TRBJ2-7; D remains ambiguous. V shed 1 base and J shed 7 bases, with 20 bases lying between them. This CDR3 region has 16 residues. Germline CDR1 and CDR2: PRHDT and FYEKMQ (reference sequence). The DNA for the CDR3 is TGTGCCAGCAGCTTAGATAGGGTGATACCCCCCCTTGAGCAGTACTTC. It specifies CASSLDRVIPPLEQYF.

This clone was picked up one time. Other DNA sequences in this specimen translate into the identical CDR3. V usage is TRBV5-4 and J usage is TRBJ2-7, with 8 bases lining up with TRBD1. CDR1 and CDR2 from the germline V gene are SGHNT and YYREEE (reference sequence). The CDR3 is 14 amino acids. J lost 0 bases, V lost 4 bases, and 3 bases had no gene match. DNA for the CDR3: TGTGCCAGCAGCACTGGGACAGGCTCCTACGAGCAGTACTTC. Its translation: CASSTGTGSYEQYF.

The gene calls are TRBV19 and TRBJ2-4; 12 positions agree with TRBD1. The CDR3 is 16 residues long. Germline-derived CDR1 and CDR2 are LNHDA and SQIVND (reference sequence). Unmatched junction bases numbered 6, after V lost 6 bases and J lost 3 bases. The CDR3 loop reads CASSGRDRGLKNIQYF. The DNA for the CDR3 is TGTGCCAGTAGCGGAAGGGACAGGGGGCTCAAAAACATTCAGTACTTC.

The table lists this clone with a count of one. The chain combines TRBV7-9 with TRBJ1-1; a possible D gene is TRBD1 (5 bases). Germline V gene data show CDR1 as SEHNR and CDR2 as FQNEAQ (reference sequence). V dropped 0 bases and J dropped 3 bases, with 14 bases sitting between them. The CDR3 is 16 residues long. CDR3 sequence (DNA): TGTGCCAGCAGCTTAGCGGGGCGGGGATTGTACACTGAAGCTTTCTTT. It is translated as CASSLAGRGLYTEAFF.

The rearrangement links TRBV7-9 to TRBJ2-7; no clear D gene. V was clipped by 3 bases and J by 6 bases, with 9 bases between them. From germline, CDR1 is SEHNR and CDR2 FQNEAQ (reference sequence). The CDR3 is 12 amino acids. The CDR3 DNA reads TGTGCCAGCAGCTTTATGTCGGGCGAGCAGTACTTC. It yields the protein CASSFMSGEQYF.

The chain carries TRBV29-1 and TRBJ2-7; D perhaps matches TRBD1 (5 bases). The V gene's germline CDR1 is SQVTM and CDR2 ANQGSEA. The CDR3 length is 11 residues. Between the trimmed V and J ends, which lost 3 bases and 4 bases, there was a span of 7 bases. For the CDR3, the DNA is TGCAGCGTTGAGGACATGTACGAGCAGTACTTC. This encodes CSVEDMYEQYF.